This record looks at one TCR beta chain sequence and its context. The sample originates from a study of blood T cell repertoires in COVID-19. Study-wide background: COVID-19 samples, acute and convalescent, were from the United States, Italy and Spain. From T cells, B-cell-depleted T cells, or PBMCs came the material, which was cDNA or gDNA.

Authors' analysis steps: Reference gene primers were amplified, and this amplification served to estimate nucleated cell counts. Sequencing was performed with immunoSEQ multiplex PCR; in TCRdb, only in-frame clones are kept and a portion is missing. V, J and clone size derive from that table, while D and trimming were established from the DNA sequence. The table shows tens of thousands of clones, with approximately 86% occurring only once. J gave up 14 bases and V 5 bases, and 11 bases lay outside the gene matches. Germline CDR1 MNHNY, CDR2 SVGAGI (reference sequence). The CDR3 sequence is 13 residues long.

Sequencing was carried out using peripheral blood. The source is a woman over 75 with acute or convalescent COVID-19. The chain carries TRBV6-6 and TRBJ1-5, with TRBD1 identical over 8 bases. CDR3 region: CASSPLRGRGEHF. The DNA for the CDR3 is TGTGCCAGCAGTCCCCTCAGGGGGCGAGGAGAGCATTTT.